Listed here are 11 T cell receptor beta chains from one sample, sequenced in a study of blood T cell repertoires in COVID-19. Sequenced by immunoSEQ multiplex PCR; TCRdb stores in-frame clones only, minus some. Here the sample spans roughly 68,000 clones, approximately 80% being singletons. The sequencing sample was made of PBMCs or T cells enriched from blood (not recorded which). The receptors were gathered from a woman between 40 and 55 years old with acute COVID-19.

The chain links TRBV12-3 or TRBV12-4 to TRBJ2-2; D not certain. This CDR3 comprises 11 residues. V lost 5 bases to trimming and J lost 9 bases, with 7 bases between them. The DNA of the CDR3 is TGTGCCAGCAGTCAACTATGGGAGCTGTTTTTT. Translated, it gives CASSQLWELFF.

The chain has TRBV28 and TRBJ1-1; D is unresolved. The CDR3 is made up of 14 amino acids. V gave up 7 bases and J gave up 0 bases, with 12 bases separating them. CDR1 and CDR2 (germline): MDHEN, SYDVKM. The CDR3 sequence is CASMADLMNTEAFF. The CDR3, as DNA: TGTGCCAGCATGGCAGATCTCATGAACACTGAAGCTTTCTTT.

The chain combines TRBV15 with TRBJ1-6; D is unresolved. The germline V gene encodes CDR1 LNHNV and CDR2 YYDKDF (reference sequence). V was shortened by 7 bases and J by 9 bases, with 22 bases between the two germline ends. This CDR3 has 16 residues. In DNA, the CDR3 is TGTGCCACCACCCAGAGCTGGAGTCCGATGGGTTCACCCCTCCACTTT. Amino acid sequence: CATTQSWSPMGSPLHF. The variable domain in full, with the rest retrieved from reference TRBV15 and TRBJ1-6, is DAMVIQNPRYQVTQFGKPVTLSCSQTLNHNVMYWYQQKSSQAPKLLFHYYDKDFNNEADTPDNFQSRRPNTSFCFLDIRSPGLGDTAMYLCATTQSWSPMGSPLHFGNGTRLTVT.

V and J are TRBV5-1 and TRBJ2-2, with 9 bases aligning to TRBD2. Losses at the gene ends were 0 bases for V and 0 bases for J; bases not matched to a gene: 0. Germline V gives CDR1 SGHRS, CDR2 YFSETQ. CDR3 size: 16 residues. CDR3 DNA sequence: TGCGCCAGCAGCTTGGGACTAGCGGCGAACACCGGGGAGCTGTTTTTT. Translation: CASSLGLAANTGELFF.

The chain has TRBV9 and TRBJ2-3, with D possibly TRBD2 on 7 matching bases. The CDR3 extends over 13 amino acids. V was shortened by 6 bases and J by 2 bases, with 10 bases between the two germline ends. Germline CDR1 is SGDLS and CDR2 is YYNGEE. The CDR3 reads CASTRGATDTQYF. DNA for the CDR3: TGTGCCAGCACCCGGGGGGCCACAGATACGCAGTATTTT.

The chain joins TRBV19 to TRBJ1-2, with TRBD1 identical over 7 bases. Germline CDR1 reads LNHDA; CDR2 reads SQIVND (reference sequence). With 5 bases clipped from V and 2 bases from J, the junction kept 5 bases outside the gene matches. The length of the CDR3 is 14 residues. The CDR3 nucleotides are TGTGCCAGTAGTGCGACAGGGAACAACTATGGCTACACCTTC. This codes for CASSATGNNYGYTF.

J is TRBJ1-6 and V is TRBV3-1 (or the pseudogene TRBV3-2); TRBD1 might be the D (6 bases). The CDR3 has 15 amino acids. Per germline, CDR1 LGHDT and CDR2 YNNKEL (reference sequence). V gave up 2 bases and J gave up 5 bases, with 10 bases separating them. The CDR3 DNA follows: TGTGCCAGCAGCCAACCCGGACAGCATAATTCACCCCTCCACTTT. This encodes CASSQPGQHNSPLHF.

The chain uses TRBV7-6 and TRBJ2-2; D perhaps matches TRBD2 (6 bases). Trimming removed 2 bases at V and 5 bases at J, with 15 bases between. The CDR3 consists of 16 residues. The germline V gene encodes CDR1 SGHVS and CDR2 FNYEAQ. The CDR3 nucleotides are TGTGCCAGCAGCTTATTTGGTGACGGACTAACCGGGGAGCTGTTTTTT. Protein: CASSLFGDGLTGELFF.

The gene calls are TRBV29-1 and TRBJ1-5; D is undetermined. This CDR3 has 13 residues. Germline CDR1 is SQVTM and CDR2 is ANQGSEA. The V end lost 2 bases, the J end lost 2 bases, and 7 bases lay between the germline ends. The CDR3 protein is CSVEISGNQPQHF. The CDR3 coding sequence is TGCAGCGTTGAAATTTCTGGCAATCAGCCCCAGCATTTT.

The V gene is TRBV19, the J gene TRBJ1-4, with 10 positions matching TRBD1. The V gene's germline CDR1 is LNHDA and CDR2 SQIVND (reference sequence). V gave up 7 bases and J gave up 6 bases; unmatched junction bases: 5. The CDR3 covers 14 residues. The CDR3 reads CASTLTGGDEKLFF. CDR3 DNA: TGTGCCAGTACCTTGACAGGGGGCGATGAAAAACTGTTTTTT.

J is TRBJ1-5 and V is TRBV18; 7 bases map to TRBD1. Germline trimming cut 2 bases from V and 9 bases from J; bases unmatched to any gene: 10. Germline V gene lookup returns CDR1 KGHSH and CDR2 LQKENI. This CDR3 region has 15 residues. In DNA form, the CDR3 reads TGTGCCAGCTCACCAGAAGGGACAGTCATTTCGCCCCAGCATTTT. Translated, it gives CASSPEGTVISPQHF.